Following are 4 T cell receptor beta chains from one sample sequenced in a study of regulatory T cells in long-lasting Graves disease. Time point meaning: newly diagnosed GD, antithyroid drugs for less than 3 months. RNA extracted from PBMCs served as the sequencing template. Investigators prepared the TCR beta libraries by applying iRepertoire HTBI primers and Arm-PCR of CDR3 regions. TCRdb re-analysed the multiplex PCR reads in MiXCR, keeping a single row per CDR3 protein. The profile shows under 300,000 distinct CDR3 sequences, around 16% of them singletons. The sequencing used peripheral blood mononuclear cells (PBMCs), collected at new diagnosis, from a patient treated with antithyroid drugs. All receptors come from a female donor with Graves disease.

This clonotype came up many times. V usage is TRBV20-1 and J usage is TRBJ2-3; 8 positions match TRBD1. This CDR3 region has 16 residues. V dropped 6 bases and J dropped 0; count of bases not matched to a gene: 11. Germline assignment: CDR1 DFQATT and CDR2 SNEGSKA (reference sequence). CDR3 bases: TGCAGTGCGACGACCTTGGGACAGGCTAGCACAGATACGCAGTATTTT. Translation gives CSATTLGQASTDTQYF.

The chain uses TRBV28 and TRBJ2-7; tentative D call: TRBD1 (6 bases). This CDR3 has 15 residues. Germline V CDR1 and CDR2: MDHEN, SYDVKM. The germline V and J ends were trimmed by 6 bases and 2 bases, with 17 bases remaining between them. The CDR3 loop is CASSVPTGHPYEQYF. The CDR3, as DNA: TGTGCCAGCAGCGTCCCGACAGGACACCCCTACGAGCAGTACTTC.

This chain connects TRBV5-1 to TRBJ2-3; TRBD1 matches 7 bases. The trim removed 0 bases at V and 2 bases at J, leaving 6 bases unmatched. In germline, CDR1 is SGHRS, CDR2 YFSETQ. The CDR3 runs to 16 residues. The CDR3: CASSLVGRGPTDTQYF. In DNA, the CDR3 is TGCGCCAGCAGCTTGGTTGGTAGGGGGCCCACAGATACGCAGTATTTT.

This clonotype was picked up many times. This chain connects TRBV18 to TRBJ2-3; tentatively, D is TRBD1 or TRBD2 (5 bases each). Germline assignment: CDR1 KGHSH and CDR2 LQKENI. V lost 3 bases to trimming and J lost 0 bases, with 13 bases between them. The CDR3 is 16 residues long. This chain's CDR3 is CASSPLGDLSTDTQYF. The DNA for the CDR3 is TGTGCCAGCTCACCCCTTGGGGACCTTAGCACAGATACGCAGTATTTT.